This TCR beta chain originates from a study of beta chain features in type 1 diabetes. The germline V gene has CDR1 PRHDT and CDR2 FYEKMQ (reference sequence). The CDR3 is 13 amino acids. V was shortened by 3 bases and J by 6 bases, with 11 bases between the two germline ends. To note about this clone: Its antigen is undetermined.

Study-wide findings and caveats: Diminished insertions and augmented deletions at VDJ junctions characterized type 1 diabetes patients.

Averaging around 110 mL, one heparinised blood draw was given by each donor. The entirety of the isolated RNA underwent reverse transcription, so expressed TCRB transcripts were sequenced. Naive, central memory and regulatory T cell samples averaged about 3.57 million immunoSEQ reads each. Profiling relied on immunoSEQ multiplex PCR, and the TCRdb table lists in-frame clones only, not all of them. The sample holds a few hundred thousand clones, roughly 14% seen once. The chain employs TRBV13 and TRBJ1-1; no reliable D call. The sequenced material came from naive CD4+ T cells from blood. The TCR comes from a man aged 25 to 40 in good health. The chain's CDR3 is CASSFGPVSEAFF. CDR3 coding DNA: TGTGCCAGCAGCTTCGGGCCTGTTTCTGAAGCTTTCTTT.